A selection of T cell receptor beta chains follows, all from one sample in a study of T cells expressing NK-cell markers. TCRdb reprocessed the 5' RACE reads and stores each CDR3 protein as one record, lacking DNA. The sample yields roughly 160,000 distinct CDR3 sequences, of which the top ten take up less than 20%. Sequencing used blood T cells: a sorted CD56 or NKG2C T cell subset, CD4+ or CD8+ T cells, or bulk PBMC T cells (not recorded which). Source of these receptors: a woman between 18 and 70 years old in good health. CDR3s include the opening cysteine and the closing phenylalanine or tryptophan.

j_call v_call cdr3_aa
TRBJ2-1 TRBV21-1 CASTRNVFWDVFPYNEQFF
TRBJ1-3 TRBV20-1 CSAVAGIGNTIYF
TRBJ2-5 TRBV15 CATSRDGRGQETQYF
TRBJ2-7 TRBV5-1 CASSGGDGSYEQYF
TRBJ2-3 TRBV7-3 CASSSLRADTQYF
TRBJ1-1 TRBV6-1 CASSGGAGETEAFF
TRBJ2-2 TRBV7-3 CASSSTGTLNTGELFF
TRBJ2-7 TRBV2 CASSAGLAGVGQYF
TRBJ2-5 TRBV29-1 CSVEFSGETQYF
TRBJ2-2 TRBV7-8 CASSVKPGQSPGELFF
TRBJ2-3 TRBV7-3 CASSFKRGTAGDTQYF
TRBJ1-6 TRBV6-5 CASSYSGTEWGSPLHF
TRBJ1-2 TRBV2 CASSEYGGYTF
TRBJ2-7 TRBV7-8 CAISAESYEQYF
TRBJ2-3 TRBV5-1 CASSLMGQLSTDTQYF
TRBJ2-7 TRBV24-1 CATSDSGRGYEQYF
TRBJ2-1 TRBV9 CASSSGTGNYNEQFF
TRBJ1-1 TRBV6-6 CAGSYVNTEAFF
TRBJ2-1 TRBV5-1 CASSTNIAGGSEQFF
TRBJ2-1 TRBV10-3 CAISGGGASSSYNEQFF
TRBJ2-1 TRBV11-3 CASSPTLTGENEQFF
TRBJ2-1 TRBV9 CASSAGGAPRYNEQFF
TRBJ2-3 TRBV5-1 CASSLDGTDTQYF
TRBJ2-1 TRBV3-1 CASSQGRTVYNEQFF
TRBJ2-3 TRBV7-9 CASRQGQGFSDTQYF
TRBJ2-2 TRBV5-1 CASRSSGDNTGELFF
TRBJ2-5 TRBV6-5 CASSSPGGEETQYF
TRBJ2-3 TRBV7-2 CASSLDTPRTDTQYF
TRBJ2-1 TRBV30 CAWSVLQDEQFF
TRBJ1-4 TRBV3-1 CASSQPPGQRNEKLFF
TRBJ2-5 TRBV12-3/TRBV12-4 CASSSWGGEETQYF
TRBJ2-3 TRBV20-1 CSARPEWEADTQYF
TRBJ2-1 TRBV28 CASSLVKISLLSYNEQFF
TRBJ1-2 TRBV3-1 CASSQGAAGDYGYTF
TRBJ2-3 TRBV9 CASTLTGRGTDTQYF
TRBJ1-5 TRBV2 CASSEGSGKPQHF
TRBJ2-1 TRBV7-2 CASSSLAGGPISFF
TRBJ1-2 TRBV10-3 CAISTDPNYGYTF
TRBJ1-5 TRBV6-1 CASKGQLDNQPQHF
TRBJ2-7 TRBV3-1 CASSLEPGQVIEQYF
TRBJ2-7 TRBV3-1 CASSQYMRYEQYF
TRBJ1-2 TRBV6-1 CATTRDNNYGYTF
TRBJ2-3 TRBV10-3 CAISESTATDTQYF
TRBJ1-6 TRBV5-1 CASRESTGGNSPLHF
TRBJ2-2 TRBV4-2 CASSQAGRSGAGELFF
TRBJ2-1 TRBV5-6 CASSLLRDSARNEQFF
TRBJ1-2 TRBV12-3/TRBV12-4 CASSSTLTGGYGYTF
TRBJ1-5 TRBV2 CASQTGYRNQPQHF
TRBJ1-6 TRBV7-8 CASSSNSPLHF
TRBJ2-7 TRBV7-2 CASSLVGAGGAYEQYF
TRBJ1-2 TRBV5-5 CASSLAGRNYGYTF